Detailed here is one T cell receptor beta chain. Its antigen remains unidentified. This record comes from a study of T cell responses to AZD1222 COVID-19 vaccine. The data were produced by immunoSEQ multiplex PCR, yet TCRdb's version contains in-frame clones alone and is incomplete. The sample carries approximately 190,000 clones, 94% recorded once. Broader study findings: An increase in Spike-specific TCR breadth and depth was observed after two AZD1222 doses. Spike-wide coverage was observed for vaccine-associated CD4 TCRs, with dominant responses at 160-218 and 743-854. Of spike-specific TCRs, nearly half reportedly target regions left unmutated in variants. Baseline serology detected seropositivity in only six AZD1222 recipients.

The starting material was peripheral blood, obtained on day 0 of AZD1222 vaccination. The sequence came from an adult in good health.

CDR3 in amino acids: CASSQDSTSGHGYTF. The DNA for the CDR3 is TGTGCCAGCAGTCAGGACTCCACAAGCGGGCATGGCTACACCTTC. This sequence joins TRBV7-6 and TRBJ1-2; D unresolved. In germline, CDR1 is SGHVS, CDR2 FNYEAQ. The CDR3 spans 15 residues. Trimming stripped 6 bases from V and 6 bases from J, with 20 bases between.